These 21 T cell receptor beta chains came from one sample sequenced in a study of CD8+CD57+ T cells in acquired aplastic anemia (dated by TCRdb to 2017 to 2018). The reads were generated on an Illumina HiSeq 2000. Profiling of TCR beta VDJ combinations and CDR3 sequences used genomic DNA as the template. TCRdb cleaned the public reads at Q25 with fastp, built clones with MiXCR and kept in-frame beta chains. Merged by CDR3 protein, the rows form single entries marked with the most common genes and DNA. This sample has 150,000 to 200,000 distinct CDR3 sequences in its table, and around three fifths of those were observed once. The ten largest clonotypes hold roughly 50% of the sample. Sequenced sample: sorted CD4+, CD8+, or CD8+CD57+ T cells (not recorded which) from PBMCs. These receptors all come from a human donor with severe aplastic anemia or a healthy control (not recorded which).

In this sample, this clonotype turned up many times. This chain connects TRBV12-3 or TRBV12-4 to TRBJ2-3, with 9 positions matching TRBD2. V shed 3 bases and J 5 bases; nucleotides not matched to a gene: 9. The CDR3 loop spans 16 amino acids. CDR3 sequence: CASSFASGGFGDTQYF. CDR3 in DNA: TGTGCCAGCAGTTTCGCAAGCGGGGGGTTCGGAGATACGCAGTATTTT.

The chain recombines TRBV5-1 with TRBJ1-1; unclear D gene. The germline V and J ends were trimmed by 1 base and 4 bases, with 20 bases remaining between them. The CDR3 runs 17 residues. Germline V CDR1 and CDR2: SGHRS, YFSETQ. This CDR3 reads CASSLRTSGSGGTEAFF. The DNA of the CDR3 is TGCGCCAGCAGCTTGAGGACCTCCGGGAGTGGAGGCACTGAAGCTTTCTTT.

This chain connects TRBV29-1 to TRBJ2-7, with 12 bases identical to TRBD1. The CDR3 spans 14 residues. The V segment lost 5 bases and the J segment 5 bases; nucleotides outside the gene matches: 7. Germline V gene data show CDR1 as SQVTM and CDR2 as ANQGSEA. DNA of the CDR3: TGCAGCGTTTGGGGGACAGGGGGCTACCACGAGCAGTACTTC. This translates into CSVWGTGGYHEQYF.

The gene calls are TRBV5-1 and TRBJ2-1; either TRBD1 or TRBD2 may supply D (5 bases each). V shed 1 base and J shed 5 bases, with 13 bases lying between them. Germline lookup yields CDR1 SGHRS and CDR2 YFSETQ. This CDR3 is built from 15 residues. CDR3 bases: TGCGCCAGCAGCTTGCGGTCAGGGAGAGACAATGAGCAGTTCTTC. Translating gives CASSLRSGRDNEQFF.

The rearrangement links TRBV10-3 to TRBJ2-2; 10 positions match TRBD1. CDR1 is ENHRY and CDR2 is SYGVKD in the germline V gene. The CDR3 spans 15 residues. J was trimmed by 4 bases and V by 6 bases; bases with no gene match: 5. CDR3 region: CAIRGQGRGTGELFF. CDR3 coding DNA: TGTGCCATCAGGGGACAGGGGAGGGGCACCGGGGAGCTGTTTTTT.

This clonotype showed up just a few times. V and J are TRBV15 and TRBJ2-2; 8 bases are shared with TRBD1. The CDR3 runs to 15 residues. Germline lookup yields CDR1 LNHNV and CDR2 YYDKDF (reference sequence). The ends lost 1 base at V and 5 bases at J; junction bases unmatched: 3. In DNA form, the CDR3 reads TGTGCCACCAGCAGAGGGACAGGGACTACCGGGGAGCTGTTTTTT. This gives the protein CATSRGTGTTGELFF.

The CDR3 DNA follows: TGTGCCAGCAGCCCGCAAGTAGCGGGGGGCCCCACCCACGAGCAGTACTTC. Its protein is CASSPQVAGGPTHEQYF. The V gene is TRBV7-3, the J gene TRBJ2-7, with 10 bases lining up with TRBD2. CDR1 is SGHTA, CDR2 FQGTGA, per germline. There are 17 residues in the CDR3. The ends lost 5 bases at V and 5 bases at J; junction bases unmatched: 15.

This clonotype has just one count. The rearrangement uses TRBV20-1 and TRBJ2-7; D might be TRBD1 or TRBD2, each matching 7 bases. V was pared by 3 bases and J by 4 bases, with 19 bases between. CDR3 length: 15 amino acids. CDR1 and CDR2 (germline): DFQATT, SNEGSKA (reference sequence). CDR3 region: CSASGGQDRAYEQYF. CDR3 coding DNA: TGCAGTGCTAGCGGGGGGCAAGACAGGGCGTACGAGCAGTACTTC.

This clonotype was detected many times. The chain links TRBV20-1 to TRBJ2-5; 11 positions agree with TRBD1. CDR3 length equals 15 residues. V lost 5 bases, J lost 1 base, and 6 bases stayed unmatched. CDR1 and CDR2 (germline): DFQATT, SNEGSKA (reference sequence). CDR3 loop: CSAWDRGSTQETQYF. The CDR3 nucleotides read TGCAGTGCTTGGGACAGGGGGAGTACCCAAGAGACCCAGTACTTC.

For this clonotype: Germline is not matched at one junction end, which may reflect a read error. The gene calls are TRBV9 and TRBJ1-3; 8 nucleotides match TRBD1. The CDR3 sequence is 14 residues long. Germline values: CDR1 SGDLS, CDR2 YYNGEE. The CDR3: CASSVGTGGNAIYF. In DNA, the CDR3 is TGTGCCAGCAGCGTTGGGACAGGAGGAAACGCCATATATTTT.

This clonotype was detected a few times. This chain joins TRBV5-1 and TRBJ2-7; 10 nucleotides agree with TRBD1. V gave up 0 bases and J gave up 2 bases; unmatched junction bases: 2. The germline V gene encodes CDR1 SGHRS and CDR2 YFSETQ. The CDR3 totals 15 residues. CDR3 DNA: TGCGCCAGCAGCTTGGGGGGACAGGGGACCTACGAGCAGTACTTC. Encoded protein: CASSLGGQGTYEQYF.

The chain combines TRBV7-3 with TRBJ2-2; TRBD2 agrees at 13 bases. V was clipped by 6 bases and J by 6 bases; unmatched bases: 7. CDR1 and CDR2 (germline): SGHTA, FQGTGA. This CDR3 contains 16 residues. The CDR3 bases are TGTGCCAGCAGTCGGACTAGCGGGGGTAACGCCGGGGAGCTGTTTTTT. This codes for CASSRTSGGNAGELFF.

V usage is TRBV2 and J usage is TRBJ1-5; no firm D call. The CDR3 has 15 amino acids. Trimming removed 4 bases at V and 5 bases at J, with 15 bases between. Germline-derived CDR1 and CDR2 are SNHLY and FYNNEI. The CDR3 nucleotides are TGTGCCAGCAGTGCCGCCAGCAGAGATGATCAGCCCCAGCATTTT. It codes for CASSAASRDDQPQHF.

V is TRBV20-1 and J is TRBJ1-5; tentative D call: TRBD1 (5 bases). Germline values: CDR1 DFQATT, CDR2 SNEGSKA (reference sequence). Trimming took 2 bases from V and 4 from J, leaving 9 bases between them. The CDR3 runs 13 residues. The CDR3 nucleotides are TGCAGTGCTAGAATTGGGGGAAATCAGCCCCAGCATTTT. It is translated as CSARIGGNQPQHF.

The J gene is TRBJ2-1, the V gene TRBV20-1; D gene uncertain. The V gene lost 0 bases and the J gene lost 8 bases, with 11 bases spanning the gap. The CDR3 covers 13 residues. Per germline, CDR1 DFQATT and CDR2 SNEGSKA (reference sequence). The CDR3 here is CSARDSNDYEQFF. CDR3 DNA: TGCAGTGCTAGAGATTCAAATGATTATGAGCAGTTCTTC.

There are a few counts of this clonotype. This chain joins TRBV7-9 and TRBJ2-7; D is uncertain. V gave up 5 bases and J gave up 6 bases, with 8 bases separating them. From germline, CDR1 is SEHNR and CDR2 FQNEAQ (reference sequence). The CDR3 extends over 11 amino acids. CDR3 DNA: TGTGCCAGCAGCCCTCAACTCGAGCAGTACTTC. As protein: CASSPQLEQYF.

In the case of this clonotype: It is likely a read error, because the conserved phenylalanine at the end of the CDR3 is missing. It is unclear where the CDR3 begins or ends on the DNA, so no DNA is shown, and the CDR3 is as TCRdb lists it. V is TRBV3-1 and J is TRBJ1-4. The CDR3 adds up to 10 amino acids, both ends counted. Looked up from germline, CDR1 is LGHDT and CDR2 is YNNKEL (reference sequence). CDR3 sequence reads: CASSQDRPDD.

The rearrangement links TRBV7-6 to TRBJ2-5; D not certain. The CDR3 length is 12 residues. CDR1 SGHVS and CDR2 FNYEAQ come from the germline V gene. Between the trimmed V and J ends, which lost 6 bases and 5 bases, there was a span of 10 bases. The CDR3 spells CASRRLGETQYF. In DNA, the CDR3 is TGTGCCAGCAGACGATTGGGGGAGACCCAGTACTTC.

The V gene is TRBV7-6, the J gene TRBJ1-4; tentative D call: TRBD1 (5 bases). Germline V lookup: CDR1 SGHVS, CDR2 FNYEAQ. Deletions cut 0 bases from V and 6 bases from J, with 11 bases between. This CDR3 comprises 15 residues. The CDR3 spells CASSLAGVVDEKLFF. DNA for the CDR3: TGTGCCAGCAGCTTAGCGGGGGTAGTCGATGAAAAACTGTTTTTT.

This clonotype was recorded many times. The chain carries TRBV2 and TRBJ2-7; 7 bases are a match to TRBD1. Germline V gene lookup returns CDR1 SNHLY and CDR2 FYNNEI. Unmatched junction bases numbered 1, after V lost 3 bases and J lost 5 bases. There are 12 residues in the CDR3. In DNA form, the CDR3 reads TGTGCCAGCAGTGATAGGGGGCACGAGCAGTACTTC. Its translation is CASSDRGHEQYF. The variable domain in full, completed from reference TRBV2 and TRBJ2-7, reads EPEVTQTPSHQVTQMGQEVILRCVPISNHLYFYWYRQILGQKVEFLVSFYNNEISEKSEIFDDQFSVERPDGSNFTLKIRSTKLEDSAMYFCASSDRGHEQYFGPGTRLTVT.

The rearrangement links TRBV20-1 to TRBJ2-7; TRBD1 matches at 9 bases. Germline V CDR1 and CDR2: DFQATT, SNEGSKA (reference sequence). The CDR3 sequence is 14 residues long. Trimming took 4 bases from V and 4 from J; bases not matched to a gene: 8. Here the CDR3 DNA reads TGCAGTGCTACCGGGACAGGGCTGGGTTACGAGCAGTACTTC. Translation gives CSATGTGLGYEQYF.